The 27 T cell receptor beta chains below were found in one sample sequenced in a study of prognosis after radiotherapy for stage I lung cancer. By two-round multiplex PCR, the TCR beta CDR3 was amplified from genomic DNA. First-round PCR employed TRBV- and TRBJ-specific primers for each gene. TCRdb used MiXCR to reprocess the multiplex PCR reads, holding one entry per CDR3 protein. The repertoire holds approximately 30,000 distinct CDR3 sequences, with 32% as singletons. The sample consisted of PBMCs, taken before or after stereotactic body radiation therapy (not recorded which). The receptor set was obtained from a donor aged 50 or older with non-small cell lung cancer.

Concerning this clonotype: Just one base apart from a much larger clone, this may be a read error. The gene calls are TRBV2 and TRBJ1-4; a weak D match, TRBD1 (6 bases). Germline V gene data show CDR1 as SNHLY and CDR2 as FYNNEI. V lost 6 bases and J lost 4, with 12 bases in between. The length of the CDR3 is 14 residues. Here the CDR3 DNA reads TGTGCCAGCAGCGCATACAGGGATAATGAAAAACTGTTTTTT. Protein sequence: CASSAYRDNEKLFF.

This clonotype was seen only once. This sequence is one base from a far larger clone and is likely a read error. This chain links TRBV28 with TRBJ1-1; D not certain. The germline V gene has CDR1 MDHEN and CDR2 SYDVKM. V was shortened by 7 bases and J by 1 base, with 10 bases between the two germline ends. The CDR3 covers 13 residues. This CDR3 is CASKSPGNTEAFF. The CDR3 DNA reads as TGTGCCAGCAAGTCCCCGGGGAACACTGAAGCTTTCTTT. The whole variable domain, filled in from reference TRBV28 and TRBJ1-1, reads DVKVTQSSRYLVKRTGEKVFLECVQDMDHENMFWYRQDPGLGLRLIYFSYDVKMKEKGDIPEGYSVSREKKERFSLILESASTNQTSMYLCASKSPGNTEAFFGQGTRLTVV.

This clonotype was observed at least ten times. The CDR3 loop reads CASSPPGGPRYNEQFF. CDR3 in DNA: TGTGCCAGCTCACCCCCAGGAGGACCAAGATACAATGAGCAGTTCTTC. This sequence joins TRBV18 and TRBJ2-1, with a possible D match to TRBD2 (5 bases). Germline CDR1 and CDR2: KGHSH and LQKENI. This CDR3 comprises 16 residues. Trimming took off 3 bases at V and 4 bases at J, with 16 bases between the two ends.

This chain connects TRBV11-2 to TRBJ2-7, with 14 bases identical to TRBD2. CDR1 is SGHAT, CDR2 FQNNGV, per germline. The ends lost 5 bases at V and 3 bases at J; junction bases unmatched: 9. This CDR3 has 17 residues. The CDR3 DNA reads TGTGCCAGCAGCAACGGGACTAGCGGGAGAACCTACTACGAGCAGTACTTC. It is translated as CASSNGTSGRTYYEQYF.

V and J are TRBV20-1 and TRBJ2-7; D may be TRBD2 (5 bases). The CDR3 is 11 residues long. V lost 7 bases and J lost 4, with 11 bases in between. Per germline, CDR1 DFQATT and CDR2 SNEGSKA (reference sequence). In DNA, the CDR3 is TGCAGTGGGAGGAAGGGTTACGAGCAGTACTTC. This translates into CSGRKGYEQYF.

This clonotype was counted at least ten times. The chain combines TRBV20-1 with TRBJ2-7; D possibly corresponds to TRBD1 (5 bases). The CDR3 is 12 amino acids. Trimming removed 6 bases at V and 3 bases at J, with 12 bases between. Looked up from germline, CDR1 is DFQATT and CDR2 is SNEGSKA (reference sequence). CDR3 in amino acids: CSAKSGNYEQYF. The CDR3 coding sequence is TGCAGTGCCAAATCAGGGAACTACGAGCAGTACTTC.

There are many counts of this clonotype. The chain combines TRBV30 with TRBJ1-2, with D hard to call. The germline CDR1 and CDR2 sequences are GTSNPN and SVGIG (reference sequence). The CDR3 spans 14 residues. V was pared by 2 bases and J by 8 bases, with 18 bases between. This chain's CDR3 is CAWSLLVLGVGYTF. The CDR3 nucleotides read TGTGCCTGGAGTTTACTCGTCTTGGGCGTGGGCTACACCTTC.

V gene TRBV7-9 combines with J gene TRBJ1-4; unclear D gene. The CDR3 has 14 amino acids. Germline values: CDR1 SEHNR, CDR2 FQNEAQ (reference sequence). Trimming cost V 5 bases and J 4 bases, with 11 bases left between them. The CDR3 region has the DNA TGTGCCAGCAGCCTCCGGGCTATTAATGAAAAACTGTTTTTT. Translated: CASSLRAINEKLFF.

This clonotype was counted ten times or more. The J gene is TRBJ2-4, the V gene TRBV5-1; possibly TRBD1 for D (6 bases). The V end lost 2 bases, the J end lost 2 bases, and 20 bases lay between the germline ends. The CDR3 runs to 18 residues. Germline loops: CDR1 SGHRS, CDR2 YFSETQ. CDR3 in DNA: TGCGCCAGCAGCTTCCTTCCAGGGGCTGCCTTATCCAAAAACATTCAGTACTTC. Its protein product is CASSFLPGAALSKNIQYF.

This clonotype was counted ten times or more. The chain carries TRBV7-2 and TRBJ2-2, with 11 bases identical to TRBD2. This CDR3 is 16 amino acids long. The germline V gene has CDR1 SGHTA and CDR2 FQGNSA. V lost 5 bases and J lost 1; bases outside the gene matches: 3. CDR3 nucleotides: TGTGCCAGCAGCCGGACTAGCGGGTTGAACACCGGGGAGCTGTTTTTT. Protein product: CASSRTSGLNTGELFF.

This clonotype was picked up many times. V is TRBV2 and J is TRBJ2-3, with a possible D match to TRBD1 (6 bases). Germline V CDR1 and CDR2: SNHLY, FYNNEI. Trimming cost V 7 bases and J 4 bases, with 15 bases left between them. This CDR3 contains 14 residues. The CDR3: CASIGDIAADTQYF. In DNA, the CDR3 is TGTGCCAGCATAGGGGACATAGCCGCAGATACGCAGTATTTT.

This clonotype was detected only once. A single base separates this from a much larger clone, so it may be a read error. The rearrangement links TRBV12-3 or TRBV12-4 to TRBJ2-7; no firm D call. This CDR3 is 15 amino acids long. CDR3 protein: CASTPESQCSYDQYF. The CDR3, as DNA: TGTGCCAGTACGCCCGAGTCCCAGTGCTCCTACGATCAGTACTTC.

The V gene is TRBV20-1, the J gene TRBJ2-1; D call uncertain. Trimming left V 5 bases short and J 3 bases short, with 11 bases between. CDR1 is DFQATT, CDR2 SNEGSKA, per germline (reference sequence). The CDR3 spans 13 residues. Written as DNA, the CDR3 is TGCAGTGCTGTTCCGGGCTACTACAATGAGCAGTTCTTC. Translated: CSAVPGYYNEQFF.

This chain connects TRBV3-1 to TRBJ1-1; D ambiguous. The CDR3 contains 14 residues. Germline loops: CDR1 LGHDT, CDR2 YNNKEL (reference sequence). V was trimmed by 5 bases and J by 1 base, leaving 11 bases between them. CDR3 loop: CASSGTAGNTEAFF. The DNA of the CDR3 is TGTGCCAGCAGCGGCACGGCAGGGAACACTGAAGCTTTCTTT.

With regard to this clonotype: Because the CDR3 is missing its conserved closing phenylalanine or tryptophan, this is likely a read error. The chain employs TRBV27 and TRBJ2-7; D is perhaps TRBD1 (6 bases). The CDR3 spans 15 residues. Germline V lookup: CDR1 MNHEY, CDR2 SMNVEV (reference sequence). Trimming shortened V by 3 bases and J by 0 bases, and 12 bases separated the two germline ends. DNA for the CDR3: TGTGCCAGCAGTTTGGGTCAGGGGATCTCCTACGAGCAGTACCTC. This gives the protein CASSLGQGISYEQYL.

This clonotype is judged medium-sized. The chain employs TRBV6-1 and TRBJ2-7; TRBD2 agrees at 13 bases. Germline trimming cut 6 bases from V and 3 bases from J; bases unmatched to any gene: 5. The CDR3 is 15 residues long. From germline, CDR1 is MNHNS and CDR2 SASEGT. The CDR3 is CASRLGLAGSYEQYF. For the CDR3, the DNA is TGTGCCAGCAGGCTGGGACTAGCGGGAAGCTACGAGCAGTACTTC.

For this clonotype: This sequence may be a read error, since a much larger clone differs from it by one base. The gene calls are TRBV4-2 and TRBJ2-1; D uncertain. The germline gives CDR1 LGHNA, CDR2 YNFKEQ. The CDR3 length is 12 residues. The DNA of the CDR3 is TGTGCCGGCAGCCAAGAACCGGGTGTGCAGTTCTTC. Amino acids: CAGSQEPGVQFF.

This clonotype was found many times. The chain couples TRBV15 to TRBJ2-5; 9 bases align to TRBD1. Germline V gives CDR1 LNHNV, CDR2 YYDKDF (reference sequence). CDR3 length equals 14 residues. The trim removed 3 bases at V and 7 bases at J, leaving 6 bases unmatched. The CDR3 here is CATSRDRGLRTQYF. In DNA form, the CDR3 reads TGTGCCACCAGCAGGGACAGGGGTCTCCGGACCCAGTACTTC. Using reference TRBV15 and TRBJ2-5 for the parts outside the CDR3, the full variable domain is DAMVIQNPRYQVTQFGKPVTLSCSQTLNHNVMYWYQQKSSQAPKLLFHYYDKDFNNEADTPDNFQSRRPNTSFCFLDIRSPGLGDTAMYLCATSRDRGLRTQYFGPGTRLLVL.

CDR3 DNA sequence: TGTGCCAGCAGTTTCCCACCCAATACGCAGTATTTT. Amino acid sequence: CASSFPPNTQYF. The chain recombines TRBV27 with TRBJ2-3; no definite D call. The V gene lost 3 bases and the J gene lost 7 bases, with 8 bases spanning the gap. This CDR3 contains 12 residues. Germline V gene sequence: CDR1 MNHEY, CDR2 SMNVEV (reference sequence).

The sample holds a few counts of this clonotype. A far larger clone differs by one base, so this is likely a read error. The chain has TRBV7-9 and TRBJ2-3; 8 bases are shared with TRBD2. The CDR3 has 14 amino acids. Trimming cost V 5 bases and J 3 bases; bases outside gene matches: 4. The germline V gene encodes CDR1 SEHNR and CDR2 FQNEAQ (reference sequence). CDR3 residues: CASSPGTRTDTQYF. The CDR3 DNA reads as TGTGCCAGCAGCCCCGGGACTAGAACAGATACGCAGTATTTT.

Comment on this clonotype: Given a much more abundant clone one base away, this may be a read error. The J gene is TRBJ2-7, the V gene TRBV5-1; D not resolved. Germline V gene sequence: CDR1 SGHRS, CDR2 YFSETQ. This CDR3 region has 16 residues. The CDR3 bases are TGCGCCAGCAGCTCTGCCCCCCCGGCGGTCTCCTACCAGCAGTACTTC. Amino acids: CASSSAPPAVSYQQYF.

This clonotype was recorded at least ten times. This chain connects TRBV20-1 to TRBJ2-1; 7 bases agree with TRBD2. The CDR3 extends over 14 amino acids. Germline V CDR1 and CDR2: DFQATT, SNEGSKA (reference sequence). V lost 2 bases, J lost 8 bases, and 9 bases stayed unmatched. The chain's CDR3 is CSARPLGRADEQFF. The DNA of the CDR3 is TGCAGTGCTAGACCCCTAGGGAGGGCCGATGAGCAGTTCTTC.

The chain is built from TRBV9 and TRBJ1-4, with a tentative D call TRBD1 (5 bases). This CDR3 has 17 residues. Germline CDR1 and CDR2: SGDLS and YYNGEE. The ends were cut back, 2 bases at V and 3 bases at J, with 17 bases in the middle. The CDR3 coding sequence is TGTGCCAGCAGCGTTTGGGGGAGGGATGCAGCTAATGAAAAACTGTTTTTT. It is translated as CASSVWGRDAANEKLFF.

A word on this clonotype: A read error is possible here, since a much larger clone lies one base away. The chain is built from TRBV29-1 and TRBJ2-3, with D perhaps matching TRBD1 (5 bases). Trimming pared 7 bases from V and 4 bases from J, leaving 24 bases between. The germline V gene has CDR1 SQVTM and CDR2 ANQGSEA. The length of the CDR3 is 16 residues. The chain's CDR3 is CSGQPGVGVGPDTQYF. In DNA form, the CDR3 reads TGCAGCGGCCAACCCGGAGTAGGGGTAGGTCCAGATACGCAGTATTTT.

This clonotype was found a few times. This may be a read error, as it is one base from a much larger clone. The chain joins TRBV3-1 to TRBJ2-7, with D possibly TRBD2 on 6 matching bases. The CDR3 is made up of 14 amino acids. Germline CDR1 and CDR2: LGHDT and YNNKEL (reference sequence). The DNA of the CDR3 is TGTGGCAGCAGCATTTCGCGGCTTAGCGGTCAAATTGACTTC. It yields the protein CGSSISRLSGQIDF.

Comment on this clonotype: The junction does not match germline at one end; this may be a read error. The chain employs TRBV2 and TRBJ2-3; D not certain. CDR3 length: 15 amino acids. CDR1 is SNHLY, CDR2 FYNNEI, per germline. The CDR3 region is CASNEVRGVTDTQYF. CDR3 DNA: TGTGCCAGCAATGAAGTCAGAGGTGTCACAGATACGCAGTATTTT.

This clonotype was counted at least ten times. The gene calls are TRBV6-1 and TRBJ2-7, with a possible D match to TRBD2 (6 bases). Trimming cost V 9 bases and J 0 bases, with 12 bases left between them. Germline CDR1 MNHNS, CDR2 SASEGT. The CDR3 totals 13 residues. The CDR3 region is CASQGEDSYEQYF. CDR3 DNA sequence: TGTGCCAGTCAAGGGGAGGACTCCTACGAGCAGTACTTC.